Listed here are 14 T cell receptor beta chains from one sample, sequenced in a study of T cell responses to AZD1222 COVID-19 vaccine (dated by TCRdb to about 2021). This sample's time point label indicates: baseline before first vaccination. Library creation used the immunoSEQ multiplex PCR assay. TCRdb re-hosts the immuneACCESS table, in-frame sequences only. Its copies lack some clones; in the studies checked, an unresolved V gene accounts for under half of them, and the cause for the rest is not known. In all, the sample holds 90,000 to 120,000 clones, and approximately 90% of those were seen once. Around 20% of the sample is taken by the ten largest. The material was peripheral blood, obtained on day 0 of AZD1222 vaccination. The receptor set was obtained from an adult in good health.

The J gene is TRBJ1-1, the V gene TRBV7-2, with TRBD1 matching over 8 bases. From germline, CDR1 is SGHTA and CDR2 FQGNSA. The V segment lost 4 bases and the J segment 6 bases; nucleotides outside the gene matches: 7. The CDR3 is 14 residues long. CDR3 coding DNA: TGTGCCAGCAGCTCCGACAGGGGTCGGCCTGAAGCTTTCTTT. Its translation is CASSSDRGRPEAFF.

The chain is built from TRBV5-1 and TRBJ2-7; D is possibly TRBD1 (5 bases). This CDR3 contains 14 residues. Germline CDR1 reads SGHRS; CDR2 reads YFSETQ. Trimming took off 2 bases at V and 6 bases at J, with 15 bases between the two ends. The CDR3 protein is CASSFGQGFPEQYF. CDR3 bases: TGCGCCAGCAGCTTTGGGCAGGGTTTCCCCGAGCAGTACTTC. The variable domain in full, with the rest retrieved from reference TRBV5-1 and TRBJ2-7, is KAGVTQTPRYLIKTRGQQVTLSCSPISGHRSVSWYQQTPGQGLQFLFEYFSETQRNKGNFPGRFSGRQFSNSRSEMNVSTLELGDSALYLCASSFGQGFPEQYFGPGTRLTVT.

This chain's CDR3 is CASSDLIVRDEQYF. The CDR3, as DNA: TGTGCCAGCAGTGATTTGATTGTACGGGACGAGCAGTACTTC. The chain recombines TRBV6-1 with TRBJ2-7; D call uncertain. From germline, CDR1 is MNHNS and CDR2 SASEGT. Deletions cut 3 bases from V and 5 bases from J, with 14 bases between. This CDR3 comprises 14 residues.

This chain uses TRBV7-9 with TRBJ2-5, with 8 positions matching TRBD1. Germline V lookup: CDR1 SEHNR, CDR2 FQNEAQ (reference sequence). Trimming at V came to 8 bases and at J to 2 bases, leaving 13 bases not matched to a gene. CDR3 size: 16 residues. CDR3 in amino acids: CASEGDRKKRQETQYF. CDR3 nucleotide sequence: TGTGCCAGCGAAGGGGACAGGAAAAAGCGACAAGAGACCCAGTACTTC. Based on the CDR3 plus reference TRBV7-9 and TRBJ2-5, the full variable domain is DTGVSQNPRHKITKRGQNVTFRCDPISEHNRLYWYRQTLGQGPEFLTYFQNEAQLEKSRLLSDRFSAERPKGSFSTLEIQRTEQGDSAMYLCASEGDRKKRQETQYFGPGTRLLVL.

This sequence joins TRBV29-1 and TRBJ2-1; TRBD2 agrees at 7 bases. Germline values: CDR1 SQVTM, CDR2 ANQGSEA. The CDR3 consists of 20 residues. V lost 2 bases and J lost 6; bases outside the gene matches: 25. Here the CDR3 reads CSVEPLLAAGILVQSNEQFF. The CDR3 DNA reads as TGCAGCGTTGAACCCTTGCTAGCGGCCGGAATCTTAGTCCAAAGCAATGAGCAGTTCTTC.

This rearrangement joins TRBV5-1 to TRBJ2-2, with 7 bases identical to TRBD2. The trim removed 4 bases at V and 3 bases at J, leaving 6 bases unmatched. Looked up from germline, CDR1 is SGHRS and CDR2 is YFSETQ. The CDR3 runs 15 residues. DNA of the CDR3: TGCGCCAGCAGCCGTGAGGGGAGGGACACCGGGGAGCTGTTTTTT. Encoded protein: CASSREGRDTGELFF. The full variable domain, its missing parts supplied by reference TRBV5-1 and TRBJ2-2, is KAGVTQTPRYLIKTRGQQVTLSCSPISGHRSVSWYQQTPGQGLQFLFEYFSETQRNKGNFPGRFSGRQFSNSRSEMNVSTLELGDSALYLCASSREGRDTGELFFGEGSRLTVL.

V and J are TRBV15 and TRBJ2-7; D gene unclear. Per germline, CDR1 LNHNV and CDR2 YYDKDF (reference sequence). Trimming removed 1 base from V and 5 bases from J, with 6 bases in between. CDR3 length: 12 amino acids. CDR3 DNA sequence: TGTGCCACCAGCAGAGTTGGCAACGAGCAGTACTTC. It is translated as CATSRVGNEQYF.

V and J are TRBV5-8 and TRBJ1-2, with TRBD1 matching 12 bases. From germline, CDR1 is SGHTS and CDR2 YDEGEE. J gave up 8 bases and V 4 bases, and 3 bases lay outside the gene matches. The CDR3 covers 13 residues. The CDR3 coding sequence is TGTGCCAGCAGCCGGGACAGGGGGCTGGGCTACACCTTC. It specifies CASSRDRGLGYTF.

This clone was counted between two and nine times. The chain joins TRBV7-8 to TRBJ1-1; D is unclear. Germline loops: CDR1 SGHVS, CDR2 FQNEAQ. Trimming cost V 1 base and J 1 base, with 4 bases left between them. CDR3 length equals 13 residues. The CDR3 reads CASSLGRNTEAFF. For the CDR3, the DNA is TGTGCCAGCAGCTTAGGTAGGAACACTGAAGCTTTCTTT.

J is TRBJ2-2 and V is TRBV7-8, with TRBD2 as a possible D gene (5 bases). The germline gives CDR1 SGHVS, CDR2 FQNEAQ. The V end was cut by 2 bases, the J end by 5 bases, with 12 bases between. The CDR3 consists of 15 residues. The CDR3 DNA sequence: TGTGCCAGCAGCTTACCCAGCGGACGTACCGGGGAGCTGTTTTTT. This translates into CASSLPSGRTGELFF.

The chain combines TRBV7-2 with TRBJ2-7, with TRBD1 matching 12 bases. Germline V gives CDR1 SGHTA, CDR2 FQGNSA. The CDR3 loop spans 14 amino acids. Trimming took 5 bases from V and 5 from J; bases not matched to a gene: 4. CDR3 region: CASSPGQGADEQYF. CDR3 coding DNA: TGTGCCAGCAGCCCGGGACAGGGGGCCGACGAGCAGTACTTC.

The rearrangement uses TRBV6-5 and TRBJ1-1; D is perhaps TRBD1 (5 bases). CDR1 is MNHEY, CDR2 SVGAGI, per germline. V gave up 2 bases and J gave up 4 bases, with 11 bases separating them. This CDR3 is built from 14 residues. The CDR3 loop reads CASSYDPRGTEAFF. CDR3 DNA: TGTGCCAGCAGTTACGACCCGAGGGGCACTGAAGCTTTCTTT.

The rearrangement links TRBV3-1 (or the pseudogene TRBV3-2) to TRBJ1-4; D perhaps matches TRBD1 (6 bases). CDR3 length equals 14 residues. The ends were cut back, 4 bases at V and 10 bases at J, with 16 bases in the middle. Germline CDR1 and CDR2: LGHDT and YNNKEL (reference sequence). This chain's CDR3 is CASSRSQGWGKLFF. The CDR3 bases are TGTGCCAGCAGCCGGTCTCAGGGGTGGGGAAAACTGTTTTTT.

The chain carries TRBV7-9 and TRBJ2-2; D might be TRBD1 (6 bases). CDR3 length: 16 residues. V lost 5 bases, J lost 4 bases, and 17 bases lay in between. Germline lookup yields CDR1 SEHNR and CDR2 FQNEAQ (reference sequence). The CDR3 bases are TGTGCCAGCAGCCCTGGCAGGGGCCGTGGCACCGGGGAGCTGTTTTTT. Protein: CASSPGRGRGTGELFF.